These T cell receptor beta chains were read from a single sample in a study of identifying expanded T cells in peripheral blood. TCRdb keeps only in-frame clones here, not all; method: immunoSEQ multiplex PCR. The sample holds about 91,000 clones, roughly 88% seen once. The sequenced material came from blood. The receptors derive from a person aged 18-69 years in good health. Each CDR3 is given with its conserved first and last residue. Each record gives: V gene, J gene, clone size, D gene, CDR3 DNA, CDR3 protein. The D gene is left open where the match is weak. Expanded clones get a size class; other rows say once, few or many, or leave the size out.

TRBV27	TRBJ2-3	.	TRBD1	TGTGCCAGCAGTCCTCGGACAGGTCCGAGCACAGATACGCAGTATTTT	CASSPRTGPSTDTQYF
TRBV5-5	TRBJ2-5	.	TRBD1	TGTGCCAGCAGCCCGGGACAGGGGGGGGAGACCCAGTACTTC	CASSPGQGGETQYF
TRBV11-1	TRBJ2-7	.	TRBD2	TGTGCCAGCAGCTTGGTCTCGAGCGGGGGGGCGAAGGAGCAGTACTTC	CASSLVSSGGAKEQYF
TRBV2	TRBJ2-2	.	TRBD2	TGTGCCAGCAGTGAAGGTTCGGGACTATACACCGGGGAGCTGTTTTTT	CASSEGSGLYTGELFF
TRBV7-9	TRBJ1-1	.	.	TGTGCCAGCAGCCAGGACAGCGGCAACACTGAAGCTTTCTTT	CASSQDSGNTEAFF
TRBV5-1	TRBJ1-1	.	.	TGCGCCAGCAGCCCCAACGGGACACCGAACACTGAAGCTTTCTTT	CASSPNGTPNTEAFF
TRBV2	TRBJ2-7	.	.	TGTGCCAGCGGCGGGACATTCACCTACGAGCAGTACTTC	CASGGTFTYEQYF
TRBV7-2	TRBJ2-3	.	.	TGTGCCAGCAGCCGGTCCACAGATACGCAGTATTTT	CASSRSTDTQYF
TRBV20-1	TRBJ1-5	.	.	TGCAGTGTCCGTCGGGGTCAGCCCCAGCATTTT	CSVRRGQPQHF
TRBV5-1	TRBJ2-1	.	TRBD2	TGCGCCAGCAGAAAAACATCTGGACTAGCGGGAGGCAGAGGAGATGAGCAGTTCTTC	CASRKTSGLAGGRGDEQFF
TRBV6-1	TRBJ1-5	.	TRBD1	TGTGCCAGCAGTGCCTCCTACAGGGGAGGGTATCAGCCCCAGCATTTT	CASSASYRGGYQPQHF
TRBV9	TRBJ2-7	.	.	TGTGCCAGCAGCGCCGCCGGGACTTACTCCTACGAGCAGTACTTC	CASSAAGTYSYEQYF
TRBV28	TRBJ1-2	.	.	TGTGCCAGCAGTTTATTAACAGGAAGCTATGGCTACACCTTC	CASSLLTGSYGYTF
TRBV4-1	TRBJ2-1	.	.	TGCGCCAGCAGCGTGGAGACTCCACCTTCCTACAATGAGCAGTTCTTC	CASSVETPPSYNEQFF
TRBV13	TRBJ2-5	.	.	TGTGCCAGCAGCTACGTACAGCAGGGGCGAGAGACCCAGTACTTC	CASSYVQQGRETQYF
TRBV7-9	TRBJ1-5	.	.	TGTGCCAGCAGCTTAGAAGTGGAGGGGATTCAGCCCCAGCATTTT	CASSLEVEGIQPQHF
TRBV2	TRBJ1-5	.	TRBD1	TGTGCCAGCAGTGAAATGGGACAGGGCTATAGCAATCAGCCCCAGCATTTT	CASSEMGQGYSNQPQHF
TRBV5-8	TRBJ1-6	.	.	TGTGCCAGCAGCTTGTGGGGACTCAGGACGGGGAATTCACCCCTCCACTTT	CASSLWGLRTGNSPLHF
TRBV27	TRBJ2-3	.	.	TGTGCCAGCAGTTTTGGGGGGCCAGATACGCAGTATTTT	CASSFGGPDTQYF
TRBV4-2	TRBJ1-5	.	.	TGTGCCAGCAGCCAAGAGGCCAGCTCCTATCAGCCCCAGCATTTT	CASSQEASSYQPQHF
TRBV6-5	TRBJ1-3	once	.	TGTGCCAGCAGTTACTCTGGGAGCTCTGGAAACACCATATATTTT	CASSYSGSSGNTIYF
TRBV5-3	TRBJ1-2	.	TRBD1	TGTGCCAGAAGTACTACAGGGGTCTATGGCTACACCTTC	CARSTTGVYGYTF
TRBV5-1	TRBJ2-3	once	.	TGCGCCAGCAGCTTGGCCAGACCCCCGGAGACAGATACGCAGTATTTT	CASSLARPPETDTQYF
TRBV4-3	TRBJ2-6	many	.	TGCGCCAGCAGCCAAGATGACAGCTCTGGGGCCAACGTCCTGACTTTC	CASSQDDSSGANVLTF
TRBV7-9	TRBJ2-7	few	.	TGTGCCAGCAGCTTAGTTCACCACGAGCAGTACTTC	CASSLVHHEQYF
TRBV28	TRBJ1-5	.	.	TGTGCCAGCAGGTCGACGGGAAATCAGCCCCAGCATTTT	CASRSTGNQPQHF
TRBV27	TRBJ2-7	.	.	TGTGCCAGCAGCTCGCCCTCCTACGAGCAGTACTTC	CASSSPSYEQYF
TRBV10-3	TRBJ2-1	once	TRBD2	TGTGCCATCTTGAAGGGACTAGCGGAAAACAATGAGCAGTTCTTC	CAILKGLAENNEQFF
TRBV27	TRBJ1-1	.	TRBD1	TGTGCCAGCAGTTTAGCACAGGGGGCAGGGTACACTGAAGCTTTCTTT	CASSLAQGAGYTEAFF
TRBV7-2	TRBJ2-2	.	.	TGTGCCAGCAGCTTAATAAGGAACACCGGGGAGCTGTTTTTT	CASSLIRNTGELFF
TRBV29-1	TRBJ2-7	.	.	TGCAGCGTTGAAGGGACGGCCTCCTACGAGCAGTACTTC	CSVEGTASYEQYF
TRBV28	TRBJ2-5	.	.	TGTGCCAGCACCGCGACCGGGGCCCAGTACTTC	CASTATGAQYF
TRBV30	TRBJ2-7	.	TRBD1	TGTGCCTGGAGCAAGGGGGCGATGGGCGAGCAGTACTTC	CAWSKGAMGEQYF
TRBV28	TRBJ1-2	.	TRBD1	TGTGCCAGCAGTTTAGGGGCAGGGGGTGGCTATGGCTACACCTTC	CASSLGAGGGYGYTF
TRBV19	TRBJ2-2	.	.	TGTGCCAGTAGTATGGCCCGGGACCATCACACCGGGGAGCTGTTTTTT	CASSMARDHHTGELFF
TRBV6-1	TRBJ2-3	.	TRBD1	TGTGCCAGCAGTGGGACAGGGGGACGCACAGATACGCAGTATTTT	CASSGTGGRTDTQYF
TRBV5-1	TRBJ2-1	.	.	TGCGCCAGCAGCTTGGGCCACGGGACACTTGAGGGGTTCTTC	CASSLGHGTLEGFF
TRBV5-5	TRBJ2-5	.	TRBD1	TGTGCCAGCAGCAGCGAGGACAGGGACCAAGAGACCCAGTACTTC	CASSSEDRDQETQYF
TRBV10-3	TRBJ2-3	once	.	TGTGCCATCAGTGACGGGGATGGTACGCAGTATTTT	CAISDGDGTQYF
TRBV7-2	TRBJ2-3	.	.	TGTGCCAGCAGCTCCCGGACGGCCCTTGGCACAGATACGCAGTATTTT	CASSSRTALGTDTQYF
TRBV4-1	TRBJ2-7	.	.	TGCGCCAGCAGCCAATTTGGGAGGACTGCCTACGAGCAGTACTTC	CASSQFGRTAYEQYF
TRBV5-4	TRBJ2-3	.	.	TGTGCCAGCAGCCCCGGGTGGGGGGGGCCCTCCACTAGCACAGATACGCAGTATTTT	CASSPGWGGPSTSTDTQYF
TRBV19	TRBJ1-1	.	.	TGTGCCAGTAGTAGTTCGAACACTGAAGCTTTCTTT	CASSSSNTEAFF
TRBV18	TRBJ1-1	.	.	TGTGCCAGCTCACCACAGGGAGGGGACACTGAAGCTTTCTTT	CASSPQGGDTEAFF
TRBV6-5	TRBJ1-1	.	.	TGTGCCAGCAGTTACTCGATTGAGGGGACTGAAGCTTTCTTT	CASSYSIEGTEAFF
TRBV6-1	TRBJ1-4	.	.	TGTGCCAGCAGTGAACAGGTCGGGGGGGGCGGTGAAAAACTGTTTTTT	CASSEQVGGGGEKLFF
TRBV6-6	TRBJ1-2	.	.	TGTGCCAGCAGTTACTCGACACAGACCGTGGGATATGGCTACACCTTC	CASSYSTQTVGYGYTF
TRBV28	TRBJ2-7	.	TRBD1	TGTGCCAGCAGTCCAAGCCTGGGACAGTGGGACGAGCAGTACTTC	CASSPSLGQWDEQYF
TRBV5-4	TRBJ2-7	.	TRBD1	TGTGCCAGCAGTGAGGACAGGGAATTTCTCGAGCAGTACTTC	CASSEDREFLEQYF
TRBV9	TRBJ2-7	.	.	TGTGCCAGCAGCGTATCCACTGTTTCCTACGAGCAGTACTTC	CASSVSTVSYEQYF
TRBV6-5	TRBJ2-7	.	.	TGTGCCAGCAGCCAGCGCGGGGAGGCCTCCTACGAGCAGTACTTC	CASSQRGEASYEQYF
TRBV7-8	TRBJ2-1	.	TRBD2	TGTGCCAGCAGCTTCCGCCGCCGACTAGCGGGGGGGAATGAGCAGTTCTTC	CASSFRRRLAGGNEQFF
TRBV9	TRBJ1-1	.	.	TGTGCCAGCAGCGTAGGGGGGGGCGGCAGGGTAGGGACTGAAGCTTTCTTT	CASSVGGGGRVGTEAFF
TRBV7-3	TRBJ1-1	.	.	TGTGCCAGCTGGAACTCATATGACAGCGGGGAGGTGGGCACTGAAGCTTTCTTT	CASWNSYDSGEVGTEAFF
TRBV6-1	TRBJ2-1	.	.	TGTGCCAGCAGTGAAGATGAAGGTGGATCGGGTGAGCAGTTCTTC	CASSEDEGGSGEQFF